The 28 T cell receptor beta chains reported below all come from one sample, sequenced in a study of human T cells and chemical hapten exposure. Via MiXCR, TCRdb re-called the RACE reads, giving one row per CDR3 protein. The sample holds more than 85,000 distinct CDR3 sequences, approximately 9.9% seen once. The time point was: patch test 2, 6 weeks after DPC sensitization. Specified treatment: therapeutic diphenylcyclopropenone sensitization with weekly scalp DPC. Sequenced here: whole blood, sampled in connection with sensitization to the hapten diphenylcyclopropenone (DPC). The receptor set was obtained from a man in his forties with alopecia areata. Some clones in this sample may be carry-over from other donors' samples.

The chain couples TRBV6-6 to TRBJ2-7; 7 bases map to TRBD1. Trimming at V came to 2 bases and at J to 7 bases, leaving 11 bases not matched to a gene. The CDR3 is 15 amino acids. CDR1 is MNHNY, CDR2 SVGAGI, per germline (reference sequence). The CDR3 reads CASSYQEDRDKEQYF. As DNA, the CDR3 is TGTGCCAGCAGTTACCAAGAAGACAGGGATAAGGAGCAGTACTTC.

This clonotype was found a few times. The V gene is TRBV7-9, the J gene TRBJ2-3, with D possibly being TRBD2 (6 bases). Germline CDR1 is SEHNR and CDR2 is FQNEAQ (reference sequence). This CDR3 is built from 14 residues. V gave up 8 bases and J gave up 4 bases, with 16 bases separating them. The DNA for the CDR3 is TGTGCCAGCGTGGGGAGGATGGGTCCAGATACGCAGTATTTT. Amino acid sequence: CASVGRMGPDTQYF.

The V call is TRBV30, the J call TRBJ2-3; D uncertain. The CDR3 runs to 12 residues. From germline, CDR1 is GTSNPN and CDR2 SVGIG (reference sequence). The V end was cut by 0 bases, the J end by 4 bases, with 5 bases between. DNA of the CDR3: TGTGCCTGGAGTGTTTATTCAGATACGCAGTATTTT. Protein sequence: CAWSVYSDTQYF.

The rearrangement links TRBV30 to TRBJ2-5; a possible D gene is TRBD2 (6 bases). This CDR3 region has 15 residues. The ends were cut back, 3 bases at V and 1 base at J, with 15 bases in the middle. Per germline, CDR1 GTSNPN and CDR2 SVGIG (reference sequence). The CDR3 DNA reads TGTGCCTGGAGACCCGGTCGACTAGTCCAAGAGACCCAGTACTTC. This encodes CAWRPGRLVQETQYF.

This clonotype was detected a few times. The rearrangement joins TRBV3-1 to TRBJ2-1, with 8 bases aligning to TRBD2. CDR1 and CDR2 (germline): LGHDT, YNNKEL (reference sequence). Trimming took 6 bases from V and 7 from J; bases not matched to a gene: 8. CDR3 length equals 14 residues. The CDR3 region is CASRSSGSWNEQFF. CDR3 nucleotides: TGTGCCAGCAGGTCTAGCGGGTCTTGGAATGAGCAGTTCTTC.

This clonotype was observed a few times. J is TRBJ1-5 and V is TRBV3-1, with D possibly TRBD1 on 6 matching bases. The CDR3 is made up of 14 amino acids. From germline, CDR1 is LGHDT and CDR2 YNNKEL (reference sequence). V dropped 4 bases and J dropped 3 bases, with 10 bases sitting between them. The CDR3 loop reads CASSPDSSNQPQHF. The CDR3 bases are TGTGCCAGCAGCCCGGACAGCTCCAATCAGCCCCAGCATTTT.

The gene calls are TRBV29-1 and TRBJ2-4; D is possibly TRBD1 (6 bases). The CDR3 has 12 residues. V shed 4 bases and J shed 5 bases, with 9 bases lying between them. The germline V gene has CDR1 SQVTM and CDR2 ANQGSEA. The CDR3 is CSVAGVENIQYF. CDR3 DNA: TGCAGCGTTGCAGGGGTTGAAAACATTCAGTACTTC.

This clonotype occurred a few times. The chain employs TRBV27 and TRBJ2-3, with D perhaps matching TRBD2 (5 bases). Germline-derived CDR1 and CDR2 are MNHEY and SMNVEV (reference sequence). The germline V and J ends were trimmed by 3 bases and 3 bases, with 16 bases remaining between them. This CDR3 has 16 amino acids. In nucleotides, the CDR3 is TGTGCCAGCAGTTTCTTCGGCGGAGGTGGTACAGATACGCAGTATTTT. Amino acid sequence: CASSFFGGGGTDTQYF.

This clonotype has at least ten counts. The chain has TRBV7-3 and TRBJ1-2; 7 bases are a match to TRBD1. J gave up 10 bases and V 3 bases, and 8 bases lay outside the gene matches. CDR1 and CDR2 (germline): SGHTA, FQGTGA. The CDR3 has 13 residues. The CDR3 reads CASSLIRQGDYTF. CDR3 DNA sequence: TGTGCCAGCAGCTTGATTAGACAGGGCGACTACACCTTC.

The sample holds a few counts of this clonotype. This CDR3 reads CASNSGLHNEQFF. CDR3 coding DNA: TGTGCCAGCAACTCGGGACTGCACAATGAGCAGTTCTTC. The chain recombines TRBV7-2 with TRBJ2-1; D is possibly TRBD2 (6 bases). Per germline, CDR1 SGHTA and CDR2 FQGNSA. The V end lost 7 bases, the J end lost 5 bases, and 12 bases lay between the germline ends. The CDR3 loop spans 13 amino acids.

This clonotype was observed at least ten times. V gene TRBV6-1 combines with J gene TRBJ1-6, with TRBD1 identical over 7 bases. V was pared by 5 bases and J by 4 bases, with 8 bases of the junction left unmatched. Germline V gene sequence: CDR1 MNHNS, CDR2 SASEGT. The CDR3 consists of 16 residues. The CDR3 region has the DNA TGTGCCAGCAGTAAAGAGGGACAGACTTATAATTCACCCCTCCACTTT. It codes for CASSKEGQTYNSPLHF.

This clonotype was seen a few times. The genes are TRBV24-1 and TRBJ1-4; maybe TRBD1 (6 bases). The CDR3 has 23 residues. CDR1 and CDR2 (germline): KGHDR, SFDVKD. V gave up 3 bases and J gave up 0 bases, with 31 bases separating them. The CDR3 coding sequence is TGTGCCACCAGTGATCTATTACAGGGCGCCAGGCTGGGGGCCCGATCAACTAATGAAAAACTGTTTTTT. It yields the protein CATSDLLQGARLGARSTNEKLFF.

This clonotype appeared many times. The rearrangement joins TRBV5-6 to TRBJ1-2; D call uncertain. Deletions cut 2 bases from V and 6 bases from J, with 11 bases between. This CDR3 has 13 amino acids. Germline CDR1 SGHDT, CDR2 YYEEEE. CDR3 loop: CASSFGEGDGYTF. Here the CDR3 DNA reads TGTGCCAGCAGCTTCGGGGAGGGTGATGGCTACACCTTC. Based on the CDR3 plus reference TRBV5-6 and TRBJ1-2, the full variable domain is DAGVTQSPTHLIKTRGQQVTLRCSPKSGHDTVSWYQQALGQGPQFIFQYYEEEERQRGNFPDRFSGHQFPNYSSELNVNALLLGDSALYLCASSFGEGDGYTFGSGTRLTVV.

V is TRBV11-1 and J is TRBJ2-4; D is undetermined. This CDR3 region has 14 residues. Germline assignment: CDR1 SGHAT and CDR2 FQDESV (reference sequence). V dropped 6 bases and J dropped 5 bases, with 14 bases sitting between them. CDR3 protein: CASSRGRSENIQYF. The CDR3 DNA reads as TGTGCCAGCAGTCGTGGACGCAGTGAAAACATTCAGTACTTC.

This clonotype showed up just a few times. The rearrangement uses TRBV12-3 or TRBV12-4 and TRBJ2-7; 8 bases match TRBD2. The CDR3 extends over 16 amino acids. Germline trimming cut 3 bases from V and 5 bases from J; bases unmatched to any gene: 12. The CDR3 coding sequence is TGTGCCAGCAGTTTTTTCCAGCGGGAGACCAGTCACGAGCAGTACTTC. Amino acids: CASSFFQRETSHEQYF.

The chain joins TRBV7-3 to TRBJ2-1; D remains ambiguous. With 2 bases removed from V and 6 bases from J, the gap between germline ends came to 11 bases. The CDR3 spans 14 residues. From germline, CDR1 is SGHTA and CDR2 FQGTGA. This CDR3 reads CASSLGSLSNEQFF. The CDR3 DNA is TGTGCCAGCAGCTTAGGAAGCTTATCCAATGAGCAGTTCTTC.

The sample holds a few counts of this clonotype. This chain links TRBV20-1 with TRBJ1-5, with TRBD1 matching over 8 bases. This CDR3 has 14 residues. From germline, CDR1 is DFQATT and CDR2 SNEGSKA (reference sequence). Trimming cost V 6 bases and J 4 bases; bases outside gene matches: 8. CDR3 in DNA: TGCAGTGCCGCAGGGGGCGCGGGTAATCAGCCCCAGCATTTT. This gives the protein CSAAGGAGNQPQHF.

This clonotype was seen only a few times. The CDR3 DNA sequence: TGTGCCAGCAGGACAGGGTTTTCCGCAGATACGCAGTATTTT. Translation: CASRTGFSADTQYF. The V and J genes are TRBV7-2 and TRBJ2-3; TRBD1 aligns across 7 bases. V trimming: 6 bases; J trimming: 4 bases; junction bases outside the gene matches: 7. The CDR3 loop spans 14 amino acids. Germline lookup yields CDR1 SGHTA and CDR2 FQGNSA.

Remarks on this clonotype: This CDR3 is missing its conserved last phenylalanine or tryptophan, likely due to a read error. The rearrangement uses TRBV6-5 and TRBJ2-5; TRBD1 agrees at 10 bases. Trimming removed 7 bases from V and 1 base from J; junction bases left unmatched: 6. Germline V gene lookup returns CDR1 MNHEY and CDR2 SVGAGI. This CDR3 comprises 15 residues. The DNA for the CDR3 is TGTGCCAGCACAGCCGGGACAGGGGCCCAAGAGACCCAGTACCTC. Protein sequence: CASTAGTGAQETQYL.

This clonotype was seen repeatedly, ten times or more. This chain connects TRBV5-4 to TRBJ2-1; D might be TRBD2 (8 bases). This CDR3 spans 17 amino acids. Trimming shortened V by 8 bases and J by 7 bases, and 28 bases separated the two germline ends. The germline gives CDR1 SGHNT, CDR2 YYREEE (reference sequence). CDR3 in DNA: TGTGCCAGAGGGCGAGCGGGAGTCTCAGGGGGATGGAATGAGCAGTTCTTC. Translation: CARGRAGVSGGWNEQFF.

The V and J genes are TRBV30 and TRBJ2-2; D is uncertain. The CDR3 sequence is 15 residues long. Trimming removed 7 bases at V and 2 bases at J, with 17 bases between. Germline-derived CDR1 and CDR2 are GTSNPN and SVGIG (reference sequence). The CDR3 bases are TGTGCCTTCGGACCCGGACGGCTAAACACCGGGGAGCTGTTTTTT. This gives the protein CAFGPGRLNTGELFF.

This chain uses TRBV25-1 with TRBJ2-1, with a tentative D call TRBD2 (5 bases). V lost 2 bases to trimming and J lost 9 bases, with 14 bases between them. CDR1 and CDR2 from the germline V gene are MGHDK and SYGVNS. There are 14 residues in the CDR3. As DNA, the CDR3 is TGTGCCAGCAGTGAAGGACTCCGGGCTGGTGAGCAGTTCTTC. It codes for CASSEGLRAGEQFF.

The table lists this clonotype with many counts. The chain has TRBV6-5 and TRBJ1-1; TRBD1 is a possible D gene (5 bases). Between the trimmed V and J ends, which lost 6 bases and 1 base, there was a span of 12 bases. This CDR3 has 14 residues. The germline gives CDR1 MNHEY, CDR2 SVGAGI. Here the CDR3 DNA reads TGTGCCAGCAGCCGTAGGGACGCGAACACTGAAGCTTTCTTT. Its translation is CASSRRDANTEAFF.

The chain has TRBV18 and TRBJ2-5; D is uncertain. In germline, CDR1 is KGHSH, CDR2 LQKENI. CDR3 length: 15 residues. V gave up 6 bases and J gave up 4 bases, with 18 bases separating them. The CDR3 nucleotides are TGTGCCAGCTCGGACCAAAGTAAAAGTGGAGAGACCCAGTACTTC. This codes for CASSDQSKSGETQYF.

In this sample, this clonotype turned up a few times. The chain links TRBV28 to TRBJ2-5, with unresolved D. Trimming removed 8 bases from V and 2 bases from J, with 12 bases in between. CDR1 MDHEN and CDR2 SYDVKM come from the germline V gene. The CDR3 loop spans 13 amino acids. The CDR3 DNA is TGTGCCAGCGGAACGAGAGTTCAAGAGACCCAGTACTTC. The encoded protein is CASGTRVQETQYF. The entire variable domain, with the rest obtained from reference TRBV28 and TRBJ2-5, is as follows: DVKVTQSSRYLVKRTGEKVFLECVQDMDHENMFWYRQDPGLGLRLIYFSYDVKMKEKGDIPEGYSVSREKKERFSLILESASTNQTSMYLCASGTRVQETQYFGPGTRLLVL.

The sample holds many counts of this clonotype. The chain recombines TRBV9 with TRBJ1-4; a weak D match, TRBD1 (5 bases). CDR1 and CDR2 (germline): SGDLS, YYNGEE. The CDR3 runs to 14 residues. V lost 2 bases, J lost 5 bases, and 10 bases lay in between. The CDR3 sequence is CASSVGHGNEKLFF. In nucleotides, the CDR3 is TGTGCCAGCAGCGTCGGACACGGAAATGAAAAACTGTTTTTT. The complete variable domain, with remaining parts taken from reference TRBV9 and TRBJ1-4, reads DSGVTQTPKHLITATGQRVTLRCSPRSGDLSVYWYQQSLDQGLQFLIQYYNGEERAKGNILERFSAQQFPDLHSELNLSSLELGDSALYFCASSVGHGNEKLFFGSGTQLSVL.

The table lists this clonotype with a few counts. The J gene is TRBJ1-1, the V gene TRBV6-2 or TRBV6-3, with a weak D call TRBD1 (6 bases). CDR3 length: 12 amino acids. V was cut by 6 bases and J by 4 bases, with 9 bases left in between. Germline-derived CDR1 and CDR2 are MNHEY and SVGEGT. CDR3: CASSTGPTEAFF. The CDR3 DNA reads as TGTGCCAGCAGCACAGGGCCCACTGAAGCTTTCTTT.

In this sample, this clonotype turned up many times. The V and J genes are TRBV12-3 or TRBV12-4 and TRBJ2-7; 7 bases agree with TRBD2. The J segment lost 4 bases and the V segment lost 6 bases, leaving 9 bases of the junction unmatched. The CDR3 sequence is 14 residues long. The CDR3 loop reads CASSRAGIEYEQYF. The CDR3 nucleotides are TGTGCCAGCAGCCGAGCGGGAATAGAATACGAGCAGTACTTC.